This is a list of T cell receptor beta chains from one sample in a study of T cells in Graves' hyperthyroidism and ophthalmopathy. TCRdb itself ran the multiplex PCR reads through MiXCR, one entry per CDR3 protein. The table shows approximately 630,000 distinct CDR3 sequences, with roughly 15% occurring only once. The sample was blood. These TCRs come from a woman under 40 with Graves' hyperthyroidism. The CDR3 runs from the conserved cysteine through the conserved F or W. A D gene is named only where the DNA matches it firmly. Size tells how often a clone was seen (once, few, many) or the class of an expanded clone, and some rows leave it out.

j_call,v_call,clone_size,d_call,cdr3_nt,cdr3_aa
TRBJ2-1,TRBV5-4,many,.,TGTGCCAGCAGCCCGACGGGACGGACCTACAATGAGCAGTTCTTC,CASSPTGRTYNEQFF
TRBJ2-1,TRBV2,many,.,TGTGCCAGCAGACAGGCCACTTACAATGAGCAGTTCTTC,CASRQATYNEQFF
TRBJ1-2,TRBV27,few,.,TGTGCCAGCAGTTTGAGGGGTCAGTACTATGGCTACACCTTC,CASSLRGQYYGYTF
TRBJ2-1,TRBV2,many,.,TGTGCCAGCAGTGAACTACCCTACAATGAGCAGTTCTTC,CASSELPYNEQFF
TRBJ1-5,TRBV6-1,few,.,TGTGCCAGCAGGATAGGCAATCAGCCCCAGCATTTT,CASRIGNQPQHF
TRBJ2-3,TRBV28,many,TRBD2,TGTGCCAGCAGTTCACTAGCGGGAAGCCCAGATACGCAGTATTTT,CASSSLAGSPDTQYF
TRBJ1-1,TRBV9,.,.,TGTGCCAGCAGACCAGGGACCCTAGAGACTGAAGCTTTCTTT,CASRPGTLETEAFF
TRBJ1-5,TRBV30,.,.,TGTGCCTGGAGTGGGGGACACTCTAATCAGCCCCAGCATTTT,CAWSGGHSNQPQHF
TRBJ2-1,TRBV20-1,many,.,TGCAGTGCTGCCCAAAATGAGCAGTTCTTC,CSAAQNEQFF
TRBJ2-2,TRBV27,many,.,TGTGCCAGCAGTCCCGGACGGACTGCCGGGGAGCTGTTTTTT,CASSPGRTAGELFF
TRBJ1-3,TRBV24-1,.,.,TGTGCCACCAGTGAGCCTACAAAGGACGGTGGAAACACCATATATTTT,CATSEPTKDGGNTIYF
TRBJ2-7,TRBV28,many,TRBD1,TGTGCCAGCAGGTTTCCGGGACAGGGTGCTTTTGGCAACGAGCAGTACTTC,CASRFPGQGAFGNEQYF
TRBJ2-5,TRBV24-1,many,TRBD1,TGTGCCACCAGTGCTTCCGGGACAGGGGAAGAGACCCAGTACTTC,CATSASGTGEETQYF
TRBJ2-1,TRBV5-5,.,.,TGTGCCAGCAGTCAGACCTCGAGTGAGCAGTTCTTC,CASSQTSSEQFF
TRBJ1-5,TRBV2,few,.,TGTGCCAGCAATAAAGGACAGAACTTTAATCAGCCCCAGCATTTT,CASNKGQNFNQPQHF
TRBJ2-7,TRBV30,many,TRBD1,TGTGCCTCTGCGACAGGGAACGGCTACGAGCAGTACTTC,CASATGNGYEQYF
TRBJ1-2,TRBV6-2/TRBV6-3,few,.,TGTGCCAGCAGTCCAACCGGGGAGACCCTCCTGGGGTACTATGGCTACACCTTC,CASSPTGETLLGYYGYTF
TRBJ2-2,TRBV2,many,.,TGTGCCAGCAGTGGCTCCTCTAACACCGGGGAGCTGTTTTTT,CASSGSSNTGELFF
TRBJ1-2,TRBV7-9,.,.,TGTGCCAGCAGCTTGGTGGAAGCCCTCCCTAACTATGGCTACACCTTC,CASSLVEALPNYGYTF